This T cell receptor beta chain is from a study of T-cell memory formation after mild COVID-19. Study summary: TCR clusters were mostly confined to one donor each.

MiXCR, applied by TCRdb to the 5' RACE reads, yields one record per CDR3 protein. Of about 470,000 distinct CDR3 sequences in the sample, about 20% were seen once. For this clonotype: Antigen unknown.

Trimming left V 6 bases short and J 4 bases short, with 18 bases between. Germline V lookup: CDR1 MNHEY, CDR2 SVGEGT. This CDR3 contains 15 residues. Study-wide results and caveats: Some clones that responded turned up in pre-infection memory, which suggests that cross-reactive memory joined in. Still unconfirmed is whether the second-wave clones peaking on day 37 recognized SARS-CoV-2. Day 15 to 85 contracting clones showed balanced CD4/CD8; later expanders leaned CD4+.

The source is an adult woman who had mild COVID-19 (a few samples of this study predate the infection). Cell type and time point are not known. The material sequenced was PBMCs or a T cell subset sorted from them (not recorded which). J is TRBJ2-5 and V is TRBV6-2 or TRBV6-3; D is perhaps TRBD1 (6 bases). DNA for the CDR3: TGTGCCAGCAGGGACAGCTACCCTCTTGCAGAGACCCAGTACTTC. Protein product: CASRDSYPLAETQYF.